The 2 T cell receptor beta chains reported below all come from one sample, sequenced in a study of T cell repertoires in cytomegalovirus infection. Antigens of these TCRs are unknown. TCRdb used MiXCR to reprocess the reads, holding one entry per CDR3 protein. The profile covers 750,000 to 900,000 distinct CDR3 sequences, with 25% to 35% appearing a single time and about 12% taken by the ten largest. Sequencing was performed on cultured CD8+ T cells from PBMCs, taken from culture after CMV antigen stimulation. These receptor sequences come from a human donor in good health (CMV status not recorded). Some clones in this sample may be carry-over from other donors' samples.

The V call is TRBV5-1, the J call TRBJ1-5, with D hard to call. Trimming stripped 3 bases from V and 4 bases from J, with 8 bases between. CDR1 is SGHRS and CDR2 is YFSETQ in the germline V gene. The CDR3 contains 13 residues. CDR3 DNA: TGCGCCAGCAGCTCCCAGCCTAATCAGCCCCAGCATTTT. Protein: CASSSQPNQPQHF. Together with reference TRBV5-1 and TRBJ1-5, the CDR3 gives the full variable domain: KAGVTQTPRYLIKTRGQQVTLSCSPISGHRSVSWYQQTPGQGLQFLFEYFSETQRNKGNFPGRFSGRQFSNSRSEMNVSTLELGDSALYLCASSSQPNQPQHFGDGTRLSIL.

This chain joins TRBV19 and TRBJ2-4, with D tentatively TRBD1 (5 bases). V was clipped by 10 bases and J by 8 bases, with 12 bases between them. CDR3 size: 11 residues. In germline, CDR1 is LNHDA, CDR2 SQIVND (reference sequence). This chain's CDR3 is CATSSGHIQYF. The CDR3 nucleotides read TGTGCCACTTCGTCAGGGCACATTCAGTACTTC.